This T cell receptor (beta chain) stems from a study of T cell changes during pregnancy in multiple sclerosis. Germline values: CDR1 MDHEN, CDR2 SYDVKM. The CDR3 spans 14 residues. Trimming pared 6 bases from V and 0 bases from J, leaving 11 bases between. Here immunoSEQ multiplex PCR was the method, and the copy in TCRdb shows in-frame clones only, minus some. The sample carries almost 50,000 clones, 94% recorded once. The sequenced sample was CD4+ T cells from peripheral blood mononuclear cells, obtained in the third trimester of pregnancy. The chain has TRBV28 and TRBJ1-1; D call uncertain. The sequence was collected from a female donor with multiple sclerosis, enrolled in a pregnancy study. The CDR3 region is CASSPRGLNTEAFF. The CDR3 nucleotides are TGTGCCAGCAGCCCCCGCGGCTTGAACACTGAAGCTTTCTTT.